This record looks at one T cell receptor (beta chain) sequence and its context. The antigen remains undetermined. Using immunoSEQ multiplex PCR, the repertoire was profiled, and TCRdb retains in-frame clones only, with some absent. The sample records 120,000 or so clones, around 85% being singletons. These data come from a study of T cell responses to AZD1222 COVID-19 vaccine. Study background: Pooled samples include second doses given at about 4 or 12 weeks.

Overall study findings and caveats: Baseline seropositives among AZD1222 recipients totaled only five to seven. Reportedly, nearly half of unique spike TCRs recognized epitopes outside B.1.351/B.1.1.7 mutations. Possibly, clonal diversity was underestimated; donors were largely white British and included more females.

Germline V CDR1 and CDR2: MDHEN, SYDVKM. V dropped 6 bases and J dropped 14 bases, with 23 bases sitting between them. The CDR3 contains 15 residues. The V call is TRBV28, the J call TRBJ1-6, with no clear D. This sequence was found in an adult in good health. The source was peripheral blood, collected on day 0 of AZD1222 vaccination. The CDR3, as DNA: TGTGCCAGCAGCCTACCCTCATCCCCCGGACGGTCCCTCCACTTT. Amino acid sequence: CASSLPSSPGRSLHF.